What follows is one T cell receptor (beta chain) and its context. V gave up 9 bases and J gave up 3 bases, with 11 bases separating them. The CDR3 spans 12 residues. CDR1 and CDR2 (germline): LGHDT, YNNKEL (reference sequence). Sample-barcoded 5' priming and a J-beta primer mix drove a second PCR of about 6 to 12 cycles. TCRdb re-derived calls from the 5' RACE reads in MiXCR, one entry per CDR3 protein. The table includes over 700,000 distinct CDR3 sequences, 50% to 65% detected once. These data belong to a study of blood T cells in healthy people across ages. The TCR comes from a man at least 80 years old in good health. Sequenced sample: blood. The rearrangement joins TRBV3-1 to TRBJ1-2; D ambiguous. This chain's CDR3 is CASSLPDYGYTF. The CDR3 nucleotides are TGTGCCAGTTCGCTCCCGGACTATGGCTACACCTTC.